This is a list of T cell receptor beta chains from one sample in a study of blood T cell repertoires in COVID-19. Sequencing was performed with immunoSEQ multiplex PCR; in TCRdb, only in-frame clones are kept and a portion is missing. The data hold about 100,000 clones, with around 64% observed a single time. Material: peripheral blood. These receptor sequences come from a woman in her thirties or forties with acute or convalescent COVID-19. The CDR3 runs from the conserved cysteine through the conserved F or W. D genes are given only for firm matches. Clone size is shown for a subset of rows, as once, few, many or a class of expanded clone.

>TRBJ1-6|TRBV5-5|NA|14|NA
CASSPGTYDSPLHF
TGTGCCAGCAGCCCGGGGACTTATGATTCACCCCTCCACTTT
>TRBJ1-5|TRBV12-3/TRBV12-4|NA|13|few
CASSFGPSQPQHF
TGTGCCAGCAGTTTCGGTCCTTCTCAGCCCCAGCATTTT
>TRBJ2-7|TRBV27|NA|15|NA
CASSFGPGRSYEQYF
TGTGCCAGCAGTTTTGGGCCAGGTCGCTCCTACGAGCAGTACTTC
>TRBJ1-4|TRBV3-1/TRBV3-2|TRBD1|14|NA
CASHPGTANEKLFF
TGTGCCAGCCACCCCGGGACAGCTAATGAAAAACTGTTTTTT
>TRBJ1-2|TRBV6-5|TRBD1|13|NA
CASSLTGAGGYTF
TGTGCCAGCAGTTTGACAGGGGCGGGTGGCTACACCTTC
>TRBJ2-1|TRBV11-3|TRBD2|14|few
CASSLASGGGEQFF
TGTGCCAGCAGCTTAGCTAGCGGGGGTGGTGAGCAGTTCTTC
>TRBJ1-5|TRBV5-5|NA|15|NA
CASSLGEGGNQPQHF
TGTGCCAGCAGCTTAGGGGAAGGGGGCAATCAGCCCCAGCATTTT
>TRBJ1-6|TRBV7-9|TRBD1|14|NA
CASSLRGLNSPLHF
TGTGCCAGCAGCTTGAGGGGGCTGAATTCACCCCTCCACTTT
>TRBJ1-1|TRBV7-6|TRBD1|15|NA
CASSLTGGASTEAFF
TGTGCCAGCAGCTTAACAGGGGGCGCGAGCACTGAAGCTTTCTTT
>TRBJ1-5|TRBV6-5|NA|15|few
CASSYSTGANQPQHF
TGTGCCAGCAGTTACTCGACAGGTGCGAATCAGCCCCAGCATTTT
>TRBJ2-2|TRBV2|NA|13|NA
CASSVEQTGELFF
TGTGCCAGCAGTGTCGAACAGACCGGGGAGCTGTTTTTT
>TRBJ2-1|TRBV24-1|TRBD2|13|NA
CATSEAGNNEQFF
TGTGCCACCAGTGAAGCGGGAAACAATGAGCAGTTCTTC
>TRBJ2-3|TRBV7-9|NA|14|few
CASSLALAADTQYF
TGTGCCAGCAGCTTAGCCCTCGCAGCAGATACGCAGTATTTT
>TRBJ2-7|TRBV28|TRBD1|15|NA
CASSPPGQGGYEQYF
TGTGCCAGCAGTCCTCCGGGACAGGGAGGTTACGAGCAGTACTTC
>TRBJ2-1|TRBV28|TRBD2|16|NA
CASSSLLAGGLNEQFF
TGTGCCAGCAGTTCCCTACTAGCGGGGGGGCTTAATGAGCAGTTCTTC
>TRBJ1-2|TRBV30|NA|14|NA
CAWSPPRVYYGYTF
TGTGCCTGGAGTCCCCCCCGGGTTTACTATGGCTACACCTTC